This T cell receptor (beta chain) was captured by sequencing in a study of Graves' ophthalmopathy and Graves' hyperthyroidism. Study-level findings and limits: Detection in blood was also observed for most expanded thyroid clonotypes above 0.001 frequency.

Lactation, pregnancy, uncontrolled infections and other autoimmune diseases were all grounds for excluding patients. Establishment of the diagnosis relied upon clinical symptoms, serum thyroxine, TRAb, thyroid ultrasound and orbital computed tomography. Amplifying from RNA transcripts, the study obtained TCR beta CDR3 regions. Second-round multiplex PCR came after first-round RT-PCR with HTBI primers. TCRdb reprocessed the multiplex PCR reads via MiXCR and lists one record per CDR3 protein. Here the sample spans roughly 420,000 distinct CDR3 sequences, roughly 21% being singletons. At least ten counts were recorded for this clonotype. Its antigen is currently unknown. This sequence was found in a woman younger than 30 with stable Graves' hyperthyroidism. The sequenced material came from peripheral blood.

CDR3 amino acids: CASRLSNNSPLHF. DNA for the CDR3: TGTGCCAGCAGACTCAGTAATAATTCACCCCTCCACTTT. The genes are TRBV12-3 or TRBV12-4 and TRBJ1-6; the D is unclear. The ends were cut back, 6 bases at V and 5 bases at J, with 8 bases in the middle. CDR3 length equals 13 residues.